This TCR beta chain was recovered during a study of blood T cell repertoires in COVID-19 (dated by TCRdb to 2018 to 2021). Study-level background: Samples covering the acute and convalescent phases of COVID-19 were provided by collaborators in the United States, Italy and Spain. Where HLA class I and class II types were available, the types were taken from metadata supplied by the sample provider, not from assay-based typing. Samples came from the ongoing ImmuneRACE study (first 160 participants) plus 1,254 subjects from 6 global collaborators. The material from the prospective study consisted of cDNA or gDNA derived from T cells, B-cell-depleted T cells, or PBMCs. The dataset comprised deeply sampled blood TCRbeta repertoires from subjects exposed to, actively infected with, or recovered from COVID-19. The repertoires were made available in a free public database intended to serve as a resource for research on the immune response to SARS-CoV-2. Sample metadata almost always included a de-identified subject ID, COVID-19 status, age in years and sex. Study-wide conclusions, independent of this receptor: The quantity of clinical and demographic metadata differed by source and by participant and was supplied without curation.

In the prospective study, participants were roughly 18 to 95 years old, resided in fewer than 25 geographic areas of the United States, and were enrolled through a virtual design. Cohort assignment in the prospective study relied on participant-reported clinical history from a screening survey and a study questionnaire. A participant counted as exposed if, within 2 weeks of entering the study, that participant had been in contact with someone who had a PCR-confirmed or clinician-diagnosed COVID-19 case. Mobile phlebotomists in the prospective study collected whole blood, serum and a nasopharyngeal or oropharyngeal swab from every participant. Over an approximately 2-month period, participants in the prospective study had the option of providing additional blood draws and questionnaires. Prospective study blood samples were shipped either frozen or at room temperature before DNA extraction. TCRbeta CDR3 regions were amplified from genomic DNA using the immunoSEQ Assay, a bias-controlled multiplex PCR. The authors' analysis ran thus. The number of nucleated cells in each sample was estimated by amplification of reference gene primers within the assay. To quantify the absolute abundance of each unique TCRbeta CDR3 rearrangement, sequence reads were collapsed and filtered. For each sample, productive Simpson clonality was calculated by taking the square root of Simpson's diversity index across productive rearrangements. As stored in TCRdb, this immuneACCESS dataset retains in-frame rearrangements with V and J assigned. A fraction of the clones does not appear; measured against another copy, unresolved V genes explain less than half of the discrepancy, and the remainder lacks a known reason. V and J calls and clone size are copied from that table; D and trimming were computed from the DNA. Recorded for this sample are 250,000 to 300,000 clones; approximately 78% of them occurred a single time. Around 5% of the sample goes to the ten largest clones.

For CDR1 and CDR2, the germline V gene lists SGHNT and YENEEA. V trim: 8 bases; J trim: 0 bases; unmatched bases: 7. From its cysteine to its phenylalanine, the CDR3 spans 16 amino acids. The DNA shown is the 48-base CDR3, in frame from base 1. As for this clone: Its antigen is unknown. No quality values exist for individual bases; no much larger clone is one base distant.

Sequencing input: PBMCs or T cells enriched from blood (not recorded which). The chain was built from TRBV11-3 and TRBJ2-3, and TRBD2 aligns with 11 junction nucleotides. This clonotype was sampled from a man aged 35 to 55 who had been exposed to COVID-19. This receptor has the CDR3 CASSTSGRTSTDTQYF. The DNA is TGTGCCAGCTCCACTAGCGGGAGAACTAGCACAGATACGCAGTATTTT.